Listed here are 6 T cell receptor beta chains from one sample, sequenced in a study of cytomegalovirus exposure and HLA in healthy donors. PCR primers comprised 60 Vbeta and 13 Jbeta primers. Repertoires were generated with immunoSEQ multiplex PCR, while TCRdb's copy carries only in-frame clones and drops some. The sample consists of about 90,000 clones, around 77% of them appearing once. Sequencing was carried out using PBMCs. The receptors here all came from a woman aged 60-70 years in good health and CMV-seropositive.

This clone has more than one count but fewer than ten. V is TRBV4-1 and J is TRBJ1-2, with a possible D match to TRBD1 (5 bases). The CDR3 extends over 15 amino acids. Trimming removed 0 bases from V and 6 bases from J, with 14 bases in between. In germline, CDR1 is MGHRA, CDR2 YSYEKL. Written as DNA, the CDR3 is TGCGCCAGCAGCCAAGATCCGGGAGGGGTGCATGGCTACACCTTC. Its protein is CASSQDPGGVHGYTF.

This clone occurred a few times. The genes are TRBV2 and TRBJ2-4, with TRBD1 matching over 11 bases. CDR3 size: 14 residues. Germline V gene lookup returns CDR1 SNHLY and CDR2 FYNNEI. J lost 4 bases, V lost 6 bases, and 2 bases had no gene match. DNA for the CDR3: TGTGCCAGCAGGGACAGGGGGCGGAAAAACATTCAGTACTTC. This sequence encodes CASRDRGRKNIQYF.

This clone was detected only a few times. The V gene is TRBV5-6, the J gene TRBJ1-5, with 7 bases aligning to TRBD1. Germline-derived CDR1 and CDR2 are SGHDT and YYEEEE. The ends lost 4 bases at V and 4 bases at J; junction bases unmatched: 2. There are 13 residues in the CDR3. CDR3 loop: CASSGGQNQPQHF. The CDR3 DNA follows: TGTGCCAGCAGCGGGGGACAGAATCAGCCCCAGCATTTT.

V usage is TRBV2 and J usage is TRBJ2-5; a possible D gene is TRBD1 (6 bases). The CDR3 is 16 amino acids. CDR1 is SNHLY and CDR2 is FYNNEI in the germline V gene. V gave up 6 bases and J gave up 9 bases, with 26 bases separating them. DNA of the CDR3: TGTGCCAGCAGGCAAACCCTAGGTATCCAGGGGATGGCCCAGTACTTC. Translation: CASRQTLGIQGMAQYF. The whole variable domain, remainder taken from reference TRBV2 and TRBJ2-5, is EPEVTQTPSHQVTQMGQEVILRCVPISNHLYFYWYRQILGQKVEFLVSFYNNEISEKSEIFDDQFSVERPDGSNFTLKIRSTKLEDSAMYFCASRQTLGIQGMAQYFGPGTRLLVL.

This clone was seen a single time. The sample holds other DNA sequences that translate to the same CDR3. The chain is built from TRBV6-5 and TRBJ2-3, with 7 bases identical to TRBD1. Looked up from germline, CDR1 is MNHEY and CDR2 is SVGAGI. The CDR3 covers 13 residues. V dropped 2 bases and J dropped 5; count of bases not matched to a gene: 1. The chain's CDR3 is CASSYPGGDTQYF. The DNA for the CDR3 is TGTGCCAGCAGTTACCCAGGGGGAGATACGCAGTATTTT.

V usage is TRBV9 and J usage is TRBJ2-6; possibly TRBD1 for D (8 bases). The germline V gene encodes CDR1 SGDLS and CDR2 YYNGEE. The CDR3 has 18 residues. Trimming pared 1 base from V and 1 base from J, leaving 15 bases between. The CDR3 DNA sequence: TGTGCCAGCAGCGTAACACAGGGGGAGGGATCTGGGGCCAACGTCCTGACTTTC. This encodes CASSVTQGEGSGANVLTF.